Below are 15 T cell receptor beta chains sequenced from a single sample in a study of cytomegalovirus exposure and HLA in healthy donors. Primers: 60 Vbeta forward and 13 Jbeta reverse. Assay used: immunoSEQ multiplex PCR; TCRdb lists only in-frame clones, some missing. Of hundreds of thousands of clones listed, 76% were seen once; the top ten hold about 0.63%. Specimen: PBMCs. These receptors came from a man aged 18 to 35 in good health and CMV-seronegative.

This clone was seen a single time. The chain combines TRBV28 with TRBJ2-2; no firm D call. The germline V gene has CDR1 MDHEN and CDR2 SYDVKM. V lost 6 bases and J lost 3, with 11 bases in between. The CDR3 sequence is 14 residues long. CDR3 amino acids: CASRYRMDTGELFF. In DNA, the CDR3 is TGTGCCAGCAGATATAGAATGGACACCGGGGAGCTGTTTTTT.

The chain carries TRBV2 and TRBJ1-3; D is unclear. The CDR3 sequence is 14 residues long. V was clipped by 0 bases and J by 4 bases, with 7 bases between them. The germline V gene encodes CDR1 SNHLY and CDR2 FYNNEI. The CDR3 DNA follows: TGTGCCAGCAGTGAAGCGTCCTCCGGAAACACCATATATTTT. It codes for CASSEASSGNTIYF. The variable domain in full, completed from reference TRBV2 and TRBJ1-3, reads EPEVTQTPSHQVTQMGQEVILRCVPISNHLYFYWYRQILGQKVEFLVSFYNNEISEKSEIFDDQFSVERPDGSNFTLKIRSTKLEDSAMYFCASSEASSGNTIYFGEGSWLTVV.

Here the CDR3 reads CASNLLAGSSYEQYF. The CDR3 bases are TGTGCCAGCAATTTACTAGCGGGGAGCTCCTACGAGCAGTACTTC. This chain links TRBV6-1 with TRBJ2-7; 10 bases match TRBD2. V trimming: 7 bases; J trimming: 0 bases; junction bases outside the gene matches: 6. Germline V gene data show CDR1 as MNHNS and CDR2 as SASEGT. The length of the CDR3 is 15 residues.

This clone was counted a few times. The genes are TRBV11-2 and TRBJ1-1; 10 nucleotides agree with TRBD1. CDR3 length: 18 residues. The V gene end was trimmed by 5 bases and the J gene end by 6 bases; junction bases not matched to a gene: 18. The germline CDR1 and CDR2 sequences are SGHAT and FQNNGV. The CDR3 DNA is TGTGCCAGCAGCCCGGGACAGGGGAGCGGTCTGAGGATGGCTGAAGCTTTCTTT. It codes for CASSPGQGSGLRMAEAFF.

This clone has more than one count but fewer than ten. The J gene is TRBJ1-2, the V gene TRBV28, with D perhaps matching TRBD1 (6 bases). V was shortened by 5 bases and J by 7 bases, with 23 bases between the two germline ends. In germline, CDR1 is MDHEN, CDR2 SYDVKM. The length of the CDR3 is 16 residues. This chain's CDR3 is CASSLSPLNRVSGYTF. CDR3 coding DNA: TGTGCCAGCAGTCTCTCACCCCTCAACAGGGTTTCTGGCTACACCTTC.

The chain joins TRBV10-2 to TRBJ1-1; D remains ambiguous. V was cut by 7 bases and J by 1 base, with 13 bases left in between. The CDR3 length is 14 residues. From germline, CDR1 is WSHSY and CDR2 SAAADI. CDR3 sequence: CASISGDPNTEAFF. The CDR3 DNA sequence: TGCGCCAGCATATCCGGGGATCCGAACACTGAAGCTTTCTTT.

The chain combines TRBV5-3 with TRBJ2-1; 13 nucleotides align to TRBD2. TRBV5-3 is labeled an ORF, and its function is uncertain. This CDR3 has 18 amino acids. Trimming cost V 3 bases and J 6 bases; bases outside gene matches: 12. The CDR3 DNA sequence: TGTGCCAGAAGCTCAAGTGTGGGACTAGCGGGAAGGGGCAATGAGCAGTTCTTC. Its translation: CARSSSVGLAGRGNEQFF.

A remark on this clone: The germline gene is not matched at one end of the junction; a read error may be the cause. The chain joins TRBV7-9 to TRBJ1-5; 7 bases are shared with TRBD1. Germline loops: CDR1 SEHNR, CDR2 FQNEAQ (reference sequence). The CDR3 covers 13 residues. The chain's CDR3 is CSSSRDRAQPQHF. CDR3 sequence (DNA): TGTTCCAGCAGCCGCGACAGGGCACAGCCCCAGCATTTT.

The chain combines TRBV5-4 with TRBJ2-3; D is possibly TRBD1 (6 bases). V gave up 4 bases and J gave up 4 bases, with 16 bases separating them. There are 15 residues in the CDR3. The germline V gene has CDR1 SGHNT and CDR2 YYREEE (reference sequence). CDR3: CASSPRGLQPDTQYF. The CDR3, as DNA: TGTGCCAGCAGCCCCAGGGGATTGCAGCCAGATACGCAGTATTTT.

The chain couples TRBV19 to TRBJ2-3, with 9 bases that match TRBD2. The CDR3 runs 14 residues. With V trimmed by 5 bases and J by 5 bases, 5 bases remained unmatched. The germline V gene encodes CDR1 LNHDA and CDR2 SQIVND (reference sequence). CDR3: CASSLTSGLDTQYF. In nucleotides, the CDR3 is TGTGCCAGTAGTTTGACTAGCGGCTTAGATACGCAGTATTTT. The full variable domain, in which reference TRBV19 and TRBJ2-3 provide the parts outside the CDR3, is DGGITQSPKYLFRKEGQNVTLSCEQNLNHDAMYWYRQDPGQGLRLIYYSQIVNDFQKGDIAEGYSVSREKKESFPLTVTSAQKNPTAFYLCASSLTSGLDTQYFGPGTRLTVL.

The CDR3 loop reads CASSRSVRGEQYF. The CDR3 DNA reads TGTGCCAGCAGCAGGAGTGTCAGGGGCGAGCAGTACTTC. V gene TRBV7-3 combines with J gene TRBJ2-7; D may be TRBD1 (6 bases). The germline gives CDR1 SGHTA, CDR2 FQGTGA. The germline V and J ends were trimmed by 5 bases and 6 bases, with 14 bases remaining between them. CDR3 length: 13 amino acids.

The CDR3 is CASRLKGLAGHEADTQYF. The CDR3 bases are TGTGCCAGCAGGCTAAAAGGACTAGCGGGTCATGAAGCCGATACGCAGTATTTT. The chain employs TRBV27 and TRBJ2-3; the match to TRBD2 covers 11 bases. The CDR3 runs to 18 residues. J gave up 6 bases and V 6 bases, and 17 bases lay outside the gene matches. Germline CDR1 MNHEY, CDR2 SMNVEV (reference sequence).

Concerning this clone itself: The same CDR3 arises from other DNA sequences in this sample as well. DNA of the CDR3: TGTGCCAGTAGTATATCAGTGAACACTGAAGCTTTCTTT. This translates into CASSISVNTEAFF. The chain links TRBV19 to TRBJ1-1; D is unresolved. The length of the CDR3 is 13 residues. Germline values: CDR1 LNHDA, CDR2 SQIVND (reference sequence). With 2 bases removed from V and 0 bases from J, the gap between germline ends came to 4 bases. Full variable domain (rest looked up from reference TRBV19 and TRBJ1-1): DGGITQSPKYLFRKEGQNVTLSCEQNLNHDAMYWYRQDPGQGLRLIYYSQIVNDFQKGDIAEGYSVSREKKESFPLTVTSAQKNPTAFYLCASSISVNTEAFFGQGTRLTVV.

V usage is TRBV6-5 and J usage is TRBJ2-1, with D possibly TRBD2 on 6 matching bases. V lost 7 bases and J 5 bases, leaving 15 bases between the germline ends. The length of the CDR3 is 14 residues. The V gene's germline CDR1 is MNHEY and CDR2 SVGAGI. CDR3 in DNA: TGTGCCAGCAAAAGGGACTGGCAGAACAATGAGCAGTTCTTC. This codes for CASKRDWQNNEQFF.

The chain joins TRBV4-1 to TRBJ2-5; 7 bases align to TRBD2. Per germline, CDR1 MGHRA and CDR2 YSYEKL. V gave up 1 base and J gave up 3 bases; unmatched junction bases: 2. The CDR3 has 14 amino acids. This CDR3 reads CASSQGDYEETQYF. Here the CDR3 DNA reads TGCGCCAGCAGCCAAGGGGACTACGAAGAGACCCAGTACTTC.